The 21 T cell receptor beta chains below all came from one sample that was sequenced in a study of Ad26.COV2.S vaccination and SARS-CoV-2 variants. Treatment noted: about 20 received Ad26.COV2.S at low or high dose, single or two shots; about 5 received placebo; per-sample allocation not given. Sampling happened 63 days after the first vaccine or placebo injection. Measured with immunoSEQ multiplex PCR; TCRdb has only the in-frame clones, and not every one. This table has some 390,000 clones, about nine tenths appearing once. Here the sequenced sample was peripheral blood, taken in a trial of Ad26.COV2.S vaccine versus placebo. The origin of the receptors is a person between 18 and 59 years old who received the Ad26.COV2.S COVID-19 vaccine or a placebo.

This chain links TRBV11-2 with TRBJ1-2; the D gene is possibly TRBD1 (6 bases). The germline V gene encodes CDR1 SGHAT and CDR2 FQNNGV. The CDR3 loop spans 14 amino acids. V lost 2 bases and J lost 7, with 14 bases in between. The CDR3 is CASSLPTGRAGYTF. The CDR3 nucleotides read TGTGCCAGCAGCTTACCAACAGGGAGAGCTGGCTACACCTTC.

The rearrangement joins TRBV19 to TRBJ2-1; 9 bases map to TRBD2. The CDR3 runs to 18 residues. CDR1 and CDR2 (germline): LNHDA, SQIVND (reference sequence). V lost 0 bases and J lost 2; bases outside the gene matches: 8. The CDR3 DNA sequence: TGTGCCAGTAGTATAGACCGGGCAGCGGGGGGCCCCTACAATGAGCAGTTCTTC. It encodes CASSIDRAAGGPYNEQFF.

This rearrangement joins TRBV7-9 to TRBJ1-1; TRBD1 matches 8 bases. In germline, CDR1 is SEHNR, CDR2 FQNEAQ (reference sequence). The CDR3 is made up of 16 amino acids. J lost 1 base, V lost 4 bases, and 8 bases had no gene match. The CDR3 nucleotides are TGTGCCAGCAGCTCCGACCCCAGGGGGCCGAACACTGAAGCTTTCTTT. Amino acid sequence: CASSSDPRGPNTEAFF.

The rearrangement joins TRBV2 to TRBJ2-2; 7 nucleotides match TRBD1. J lost 6 bases, V lost 6 bases, and 7 bases had no gene match. Germline V CDR1 and CDR2: SNHLY, FYNNEI. CDR3 length: 14 amino acids. The CDR3 here is CASRAAQGAGELFF. The CDR3 nucleotides read TGTGCCAGCAGAGCCGCCCAGGGGGCCGGGGAGCTGTTTTTT.

This clone occurred a few times. Here the CDR3 reads CASSLEIGRGPPGYTF. The CDR3 DNA sequence: TGTGCCAGCAGCTTAGAGATCGGCCGTGGACCTCCTGGCTACACCTTC. The chain employs TRBV13 and TRBJ1-2; D gene ambiguous. The CDR3 length is 16 residues. Trimming pared 1 base from V and 7 bases from J, leaving 19 bases between. The V gene's germline CDR1 is PRHDT and CDR2 FYEKMQ (reference sequence). The whole variable domain, filled in from reference TRBV13 and TRBJ1-2, reads AAGVIQSPRHLIKEKRETATLKCYPIPRHDTVYWYQQGPGQDPQFLISFYEKMQSDKGSIPDRFSAQQFSDYHSELNMSSLELGDSALYFCASSLEIGRGPPGYTFGSGTRLTVV.

The chain recombines TRBV19 with TRBJ2-5; 10 bases are shared with TRBD2. Germline CDR1 and CDR2: LNHDA and SQIVND (reference sequence). V lost 5 bases and J lost 5; bases outside the gene matches: 5. This CDR3 is 14 amino acids long. CDR3 in amino acids: CASSESGGAETQYF. CDR3 DNA sequence: TGTGCCAGTAGTGAGAGCGGGGGGGCGGAGACCCAGTACTTC.

This clone appeared once. This chain's CDR3 is CASSPLVRNTEAFF. The CDR3 nucleotides read TGCGCCAGCAGCCCCCTCGTGCGGAACACTGAAGCTTTCTTT. The rearrangement joins TRBV4-1 to TRBJ1-1; the D is unclear. The CDR3 has 14 amino acids. V dropped 4 bases and J dropped 1 base, with 10 bases sitting between them. The V gene's germline CDR1 is MGHRA and CDR2 YSYEKL.

CDR3 DNA sequence: TGTGCCAGCAGCCAAGGGACTAGCGGGGGTAACGAGCAGTACTTC. Its protein product is CASSQGTSGGNEQYF. The V gene is TRBV3-1 (or the pseudogene TRBV3-2), the J gene TRBJ2-7, with TRBD2 matching 13 bases. V gave up 1 base and J gave up 5 bases; unmatched junction bases: 2. Germline V CDR1 and CDR2: LGHDT, YNNKEL (reference sequence). This CDR3 comprises 15 residues.

The V and J genes are TRBV20-1 and TRBJ2-1, with D perhaps TRBD2 (5 bases). V shed 3 bases and J shed 7 bases, with 7 bases lying between them. Germline values: CDR1 DFQATT, CDR2 SNEGSKA (reference sequence). CDR3 length: 11 residues. CDR3 nucleotide sequence: TGCAGTGCTAGTTGGGAGAATGAGCAGTTCTTC. Translating it yields CSASWENEQFF.

A remark on this clone: Other DNA sequences in this sample translate to the same CDR3. V is TRBV18 and J is TRBJ1-1; TRBD1 is a possible D gene (5 bases). This CDR3 comprises 13 residues. CDR1 and CDR2 (germline): KGHSH, LQKENI. Trimming removed 6 bases from V and 1 base from J, with 9 bases in between. CDR3 sequence reads: CASSPGQNTEAFF. In DNA, the CDR3 is TGTGCCAGCTCTCCCGGACAGAACACTGAAGCTTTCTTT.

V gene TRBV7-9 combines with J gene TRBJ2-7, with TRBD1 matching over 7 bases. Germline CDR1 and CDR2: SEHNR and FQNEAQ (reference sequence). The CDR3 has 15 amino acids. After removal of 5 bases from V and 1 base from J, the junction contained 8 bases not matched to a gene. The CDR3 reads CASSMPGQTSYEQYF. CDR3 bases: TGTGCCAGCAGCATGCCGGGACAGACTTCCTACGAGCAGTACTTC.

The CDR3 here is CAISIGPRGTDTQYF. DNA of the CDR3: TGTGCCATCAGTATAGGCCCACGGGGCACAGATACGCAGTATTTT. The chain has TRBV10-3 and TRBJ2-3; D is unclear. The CDR3 is made up of 15 amino acids. With 5 bases removed from V and 1 base from J, the gap between germline ends came to 13 bases. In germline, CDR1 is ENHRY, CDR2 SYGVKD.

This chain connects TRBV5-1 to TRBJ2-5, with 7 nucleotides matching TRBD1. This CDR3 contains 16 residues. V dropped 0 bases and J dropped 5; count of bases not matched to a gene: 10. Germline V gene sequence: CDR1 SGHRS, CDR2 YFSETQ. CDR3 DNA: TGCGCCAGCAGCTTGGGTGGGACAGCTCCCCACGAGACCCAGTACTTC. Translation gives CASSLGGTAPHETQYF.

The chain combines TRBV20-1 with TRBJ1-6; tentative D call: TRBD1 (5 bases). V was shortened by 3 bases and J by 7 bases, with 16 bases between the two germline ends. The CDR3 is 15 residues long. Germline assignment: CDR1 DFQATT and CDR2 SNEGSKA (reference sequence). The CDR3 DNA reads TGCAGTGCTAGTGAAGGGGCTAGGCCGAATTCACCCCTCCACTTT. Its protein product is CSASEGARPNSPLHF.

The gene calls are TRBV25-1 and TRBJ2-3; TRBD1 or TRBD2 may be the D gene (5 bases each). V was cut by 4 bases and J by 0 bases, with 14 bases left in between. Germline V lookup: CDR1 MGHDK, CDR2 SYGVNS. The CDR3 contains 16 residues. CDR3 coding DNA: TGTGCCAGCAGTGCCTTTGGGGGATCTAGCACAGATACGCAGTATTTT. Protein sequence: CASSAFGGSSTDTQYF.

This sequence joins TRBV5-1 and TRBJ1-1, with a possible D match to TRBD1 (6 bases). This CDR3 comprises 12 residues. Germline V lookup: CDR1 SGHRS, CDR2 YFSETQ. V was trimmed by 4 bases and J by 4 bases, leaving 8 bases between them. CDR3 in amino acids: CASSEGGTEAFF. CDR3 bases: TGCGCCAGCAGCGAGGGGGGCACTGAAGCTTTCTTT.

The chain joins TRBV15 to TRBJ1-2; weak D call: TRBD1 (6 bases). This CDR3 is built from 17 residues. V shed 0 bases and J shed 8 bases, with 22 bases lying between them. The germline CDR1 and CDR2 sequences are LNHNV and YYDKDF (reference sequence). The CDR3 spells CATSRDSQGTMSQGYTF. CDR3 nucleotide sequence: TGTGCCACCAGCAGAGATTCACAGGGAACGATGTCGCAGGGCTACACCTTC.

This chain uses TRBV5-1 with TRBJ1-3; no definite D call. This CDR3 contains 18 residues. Between the trimmed V and J ends, which lost 4 bases and 0 bases, there was a span of 20 bases. Germline V gene sequence: CDR1 SGHRS, CDR2 YFSETQ. CDR3 protein: CASSPEALRLSSGNTIYF. The CDR3 DNA sequence: TGCGCCAGCAGCCCGGAGGCCCTCCGGCTGAGCTCTGGAAACACCATATATTTT. Full variable domain (rest looked up from reference TRBV5-1 and TRBJ1-3): KAGVTQTPRYLIKTRGQQVTLSCSPISGHRSVSWYQQTPGQGLQFLFEYFSETQRNKGNFPGRFSGRQFSNSRSEMNVSTLELGDSALYLCASSPEALRLSSGNTIYFGEGSWLTVV.

The chain is built from TRBV24-1 and TRBJ1-3, with D hard to call. Trimming took 4 bases from V and 1 from J, leaving 10 bases between them. Germline CDR1 and CDR2: KGHDR and SFDVKD. The CDR3 extends over 15 amino acids. CDR3 protein: CATSETTESGNTIYF. The DNA of the CDR3 is TGTGCCACCAGTGAAACCACCGAGTCTGGAAACACCATATATTTT.

This rearrangement joins TRBV5-1 to TRBJ2-7; weak D call: TRBD1 (5 bases). Germline V gene lookup returns CDR1 SGHRS and CDR2 YFSETQ. The CDR3 spans 22 residues. V was cut by 4 bases and J by 5 bases, with 40 bases left in between. The chain's CDR3 is CASSRPAPGQSPRNLGPHEQYF. CDR3 coding DNA: TGCGCCAGCAGCCGCCCCGCGCCAGGACAATCGCCTCGGAACCTAGGTCCGCACGAGCAGTACTTC. Together with reference TRBV5-1 and TRBJ2-7, the CDR3 gives the full variable domain: KAGVTQTPRYLIKTRGQQVTLSCSPISGHRSVSWYQQTPGQGLQFLFEYFSETQRNKGNFPGRFSGRQFSNSRSEMNVSTLELGDSALYLCASSRPAPGQSPRNLGPHEQYFGPGTRLTVT.

This rearrangement joins TRBV16 to TRBJ2-7; perhaps TRBD1 as D (5 bases). Trimming took off 5 bases at V and 3 bases at J, with 14 bases between the two ends. CDR3 length equals 14 residues. CDR1 and CDR2 from the germline V gene are KGHSY and FQNENV. CDR3 protein: CASSKQAPYYEQYF. DNA for the CDR3: TGTGCCAGCAGCAAACAGGCACCTTACTACGAGCAGTACTTC.